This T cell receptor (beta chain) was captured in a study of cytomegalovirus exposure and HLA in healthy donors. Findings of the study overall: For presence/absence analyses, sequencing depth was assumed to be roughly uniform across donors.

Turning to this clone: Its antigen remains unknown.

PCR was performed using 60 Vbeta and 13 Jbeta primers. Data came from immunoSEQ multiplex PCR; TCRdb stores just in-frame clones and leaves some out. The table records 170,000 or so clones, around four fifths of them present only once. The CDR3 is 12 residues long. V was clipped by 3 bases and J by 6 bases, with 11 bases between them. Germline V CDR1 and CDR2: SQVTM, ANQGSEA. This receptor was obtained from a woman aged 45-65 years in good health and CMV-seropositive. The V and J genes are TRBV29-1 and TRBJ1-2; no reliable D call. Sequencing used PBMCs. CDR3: CSVDGGLDGYTF. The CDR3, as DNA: TGCAGCGTTGACGGCGGGTTGGATGGCTACACCTTC.